The 14 T cell receptor beta chains listed next were all sequenced from one sample in a study of T cell changes during pregnancy in multiple sclerosis. The protocol was immunoSEQ multiplex PCR, while the TCRdb copy is restricted to in-frame clones and leaves out a portion. The sample carries under 35,000 clones, 85% recorded once. Material: CD8+ T cells from peripheral blood mononuclear cells, obtained after pregnancy. The origin of the receptors is a female donor with multiple sclerosis, enrolled in a pregnancy study.

Only one count was recorded for this clone. The gene calls are TRBV6-4 and TRBJ2-3, with 7 bases fitting TRBD2. The V gene's germline CDR1 is MRHNA and CDR2 SNTAGT. The length of the CDR3 is 15 residues. V lost 3 bases to trimming and J lost 3 bases; unmatched junction nucleotides: 6. The CDR3 protein is CASSEGGGETDTQYF. The CDR3 DNA follows: TGTGCCAGCAGTGAAGGTGGGGGGGAAACAGATACGCAGTATTTT.

J is TRBJ1-2 and V is TRBV13; D is uncertain. Per germline, CDR1 PRHDT and CDR2 FYEKMQ (reference sequence). Deletions cut 4 bases from V and 4 bases from J, with 13 bases between. The CDR3 has 14 residues. The CDR3 here is CASSSDTFFYGYTF. CDR3 DNA: TGTGCCAGCAGCTCTGACACCTTCTTCTATGGCTACACCTTC.

The chain recombines TRBV6-1 with TRBJ1-1; the D gene is possibly TRBD1 (6 bases). Deletions cut 2 bases from V and 1 base from J, with 8 bases between. The length of the CDR3 is 14 residues. Germline V CDR1 and CDR2: MNHNS, SASEGT. The CDR3 DNA sequence: TGTGCCAGCAGTGAATGGGGGCGGAACACTGAAGCTTTCTTT. Amino acids: CASSEWGRNTEAFF.

The rearrangement joins TRBV28 to TRBJ1-1; TRBD1 might be the D (6 bases). V lost 1 base and J 4 bases, leaving 16 bases between the germline ends. The CDR3 has 16 amino acids. The germline V gene has CDR1 MDHEN and CDR2 SYDVKM. CDR3: CASSLLSELQGTEAFF. The CDR3 nucleotides read TGTGCCAGCAGTTTATTATCCGAACTACAGGGCACTGAAGCTTTCTTT.

As to this clone: One junction end disagrees with the germline gene, perhaps due to a read error. The chain joins TRBV15 to TRBJ2-5; D is possibly TRBD2 (6 bases). Germline V gives CDR1 LNHNV, CDR2 YYDKDF (reference sequence). This CDR3 contains 11 residues. CDR3 coding DNA: TGTGCCACCAGCAGAGATGGGAGGTTAAACTTC. Translating it yields CATSRDGRLNF.

V and J are TRBV19 and TRBJ2-7; 7 bases agree with TRBD1. Germline V CDR1 and CDR2: LNHDA, SQIVND (reference sequence). Trimming at V came to 5 bases and at J to 6 bases, leaving 7 bases not matched to a gene. The CDR3 spans 13 residues. The CDR3 DNA is TGTGCCAGTAGTCTAGGGGGCTGGGGCGAGCAGTACTTC. This codes for CASSLGGWGEQYF. The whole variable domain, remainder taken from reference TRBV19 and TRBJ2-7, is DGGITQSPKYLFRKEGQNVTLSCEQNLNHDAMYWYRQDPGQGLRLIYYSQIVNDFQKGDIAEGYSVSREKKESFPLTVTSAQKNPTAFYLCASSLGGWGEQYFGPGTRLTVT.

V usage is TRBV9 and J usage is TRBJ1-5; tentatively, D is TRBD1 (5 bases). CDR3 length equals 15 residues. CDR1 and CDR2 from the germline V gene are SGDLS and YYNGEE. The ends were cut back, 0 bases at V and 6 bases at J, with 13 bases in the middle. The CDR3 region has the DNA TGTGCCAGCAGCGTAGGGGGGGGAGGAGGTCAGCCCCAGCATTTT. Protein: CASSVGGGGGQPQHF.

The chain carries TRBV14 and TRBJ1-5; D may be TRBD1 (5 bases). This CDR3 has 12 residues. Per germline, CDR1 SGHDN and CDR2 FVKESK. With 8 bases removed from V and 7 bases from J, the gap between germline ends came to 12 bases. The chain's CDR3 is CASRGTGQPQHF. The CDR3 region has the DNA TGTGCCAGCCGCGGGACGGGCCAGCCCCAGCATTTT. The full variable domain, rest sourced from reference TRBV14 and TRBJ1-5, is EAGVTQFPSHSVIEKGQTVTLRCDPISGHDNLYWYRRVMGKEIKFLLHFVKESKQDESGMPNNRFLAERTGGTYSTLKVQPAELEDSGVYFCASRGTGQPQHFGDGTRLSIL.

In its sample, this clone was seen a few times. V is TRBV6-4 and J is TRBJ2-1; TRBD2 agrees at 10 bases. The CDR3 runs to 15 residues. In germline, CDR1 is MRHNA, CDR2 SNTAGT. J lost 4 bases, V lost 4 bases, and 4 bases had no gene match. The CDR3 sequence: CASSVASGGYNEQFF. CDR3 nucleotides: TGTGCCAGCAGTGTCGCTAGCGGGGGTTACAATGAGCAGTTCTTC.

The rearrangement uses TRBV27 and TRBJ1-1, with D hard to call. Germline CDR1 and CDR2: MNHEY and SMNVEV (reference sequence). Trimming removed 8 bases from V and 4 bases from J, with 11 bases in between. This CDR3 contains 12 residues. The CDR3 region has the DNA TGTGCCAGCGGAGGAGTTGGCACTGAAGCTTTCTTT. Translation gives CASGGVGTEAFF.

The gene calls are TRBV4-2 and TRBJ2-3, with D possibly TRBD2 on 7 matching bases. The CDR3 has 16 residues. Germline lookup yields CDR1 LGHNA and CDR2 YNFKEQ. V dropped 3 bases and J dropped 3 bases, with 16 bases sitting between them. This CDR3 reads CASSQRGGGRTDTQYF. The DNA for the CDR3 is TGTGCCAGCAGCCAGAGAGGGGGGGGCCGTACAGATACGCAGTATTTT.

The chain combines TRBV7-2 with TRBJ2-7; D gene uncertain. The CDR3 has 16 residues. Germline CDR1 reads SGHTA; CDR2 reads FQGNSA. With 1 base removed from V and 0 bases from J, the gap between germline ends came to 13 bases. The CDR3 DNA follows: TGTGCCAGCAGCTTAGGACTCCCGGAAATCTCCTACGAGCAGTACTTC. Translated, it gives CASSLGLPEISYEQYF.

The rearrangement joins TRBV6-6 to TRBJ1-4, with D unclear. The CDR3 loop spans 15 amino acids. The V end lost 2 bases, the J end lost 7 bases, and 14 bases lay between the germline ends. Germline assignment: CDR1 MNHNY and CDR2 SVGAGI (reference sequence). The CDR3 DNA reads TGTGCCAGCAGTTACGCGCCCAACGGAGGTGAAAAACTGTTTTTT. This translates into CASSYAPNGGEKLFF.

The chain is built from TRBV2 and TRBJ2-5, with D tentatively TRBD2 (6 bases). The CDR3 is 14 residues long. The germline V and J ends were trimmed by 6 bases and 5 bases, with 16 bases remaining between them. Germline loops: CDR1 SNHLY, CDR2 FYNNEI. CDR3 protein: CASSAWARDETQYF. CDR3 DNA: TGTGCCAGCAGCGCATGGGCGCGGGATGAGACCCAGTACTTC.